This T cell receptor beta chain was recorded in a study of T cell changes during pregnancy in multiple sclerosis (dated by TCRdb to the late 2010s). Regarding the complete study: The study examined how the T cell repertoire changed over the course of pregnancy in women with multiple sclerosis.

In regard to this clone: The antigen this receptor binds is unknown. No much larger clone is present one base from it, and per-base qualities are unavailable.

The junction shows trimming of 2 bases on V and 0 bases on J, plus 8 bases between the germline ends. The CDR3 runs 15 amino acids, cysteine and phenylalanine included. CDR3 DNA only is kept here, 45 bases in frame from base 1. Reading the germline V gene (reference sequence) gives CDR1 MNHEY and CDR2 SMNVEV. Libraries were built with the immunoSEQ multiplex PCR assay. This is the immuneACCESS table as TCRdb keeps it, with only in-frame sequences that have V and J called. A part of the clones is gone; compared with another copy, unresolved V genes explain less than half, and the rest is unexplained. Within this sample are around 100,000 clones, with 92% of them counted one time only. The biggest ten clones account for 0.9% to 0.95% of the sample.

The receptor was derived from a female donor with multiple sclerosis, enrolled in a pregnancy study. The sequence joins TRBV27 to TRBJ2-1; there is no confident call for the D gene. The source material was peripheral blood, sampled after pregnancy. The DNA reads TGTGCCAGCAGTTTAGATAGTAGCTCCTACAATGAGCAGTTCTTC. Its translation is CASSLDSSSYNEQFF.